This TCR beta chain stems from a study of blood T cell repertoires in COVID-19. For this clone: This sample includes further DNA sequences coding for the same CDR3.

The table came from immunoSEQ multiplex PCR; TCRdb's copy has only in-frame clones and leaves some out. The sample lists about 380,000 clones, around 90% occurring once. This CDR3 is 14 amino acids long. Trimming took 7 bases from V and 3 from J; bases not matched to a gene: 3. Germline V CDR1 and CDR2: LNHDA, SQIVND (reference sequence). The chain links TRBV19 to TRBJ2-1; TRBD1 agrees at 10 bases. Sequencing was carried out using peripheral blood. This TCR came from a middle-aged man with acute or convalescent COVID-19. CDR3 DNA: TGTGCCAGTAATAGGGACAGGGGCTACAATGAGCAGTTCTTC. Translated: CASNRDRGYNEQFF.